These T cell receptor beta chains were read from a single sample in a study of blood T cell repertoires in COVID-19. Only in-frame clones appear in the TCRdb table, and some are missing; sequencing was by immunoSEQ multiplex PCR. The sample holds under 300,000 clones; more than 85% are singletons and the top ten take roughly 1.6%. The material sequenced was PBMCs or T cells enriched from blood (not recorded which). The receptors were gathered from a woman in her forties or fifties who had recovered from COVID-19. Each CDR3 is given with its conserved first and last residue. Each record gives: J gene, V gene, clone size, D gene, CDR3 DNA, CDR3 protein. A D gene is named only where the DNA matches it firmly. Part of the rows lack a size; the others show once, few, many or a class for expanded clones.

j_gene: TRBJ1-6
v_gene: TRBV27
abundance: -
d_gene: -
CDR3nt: TGTGCCAGCAGTTTATCCCGACAAGATTCATTACCCCTCCACTTT
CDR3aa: CASSLSRQDSLPLHF

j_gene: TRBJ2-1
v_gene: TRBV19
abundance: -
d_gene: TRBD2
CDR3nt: TGTGCCAGTAGTATTAACGGGAGGGCCTCGAACAATGAGCAGTTCTTC
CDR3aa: CASSINGRASNNEQFF

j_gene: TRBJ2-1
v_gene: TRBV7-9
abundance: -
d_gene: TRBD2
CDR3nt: TGTGCCAGCAGCTATGGACTAGCGGGAGCCTCATACAATGAGCAGTTCTTC
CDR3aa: CASSYGLAGASYNEQFF

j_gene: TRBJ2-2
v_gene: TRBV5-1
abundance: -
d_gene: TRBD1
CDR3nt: TGCGCCAGCAGCCCCCTCGACAGGGACACCGGGGAGCTGTTTTTT
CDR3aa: CASSPLDRDTGELFF

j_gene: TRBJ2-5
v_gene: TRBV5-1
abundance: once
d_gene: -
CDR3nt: TGCGCCAGCAGCTTGGGCCAGGCCCAAGAGACCCAGTACTTC
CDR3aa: CASSLGQAQETQYF

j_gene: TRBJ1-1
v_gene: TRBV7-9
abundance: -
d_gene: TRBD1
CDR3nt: TGTGCCAGCAGTACAGGGGGGAACACTGAAGCTTTCTTT
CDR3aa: CASSTGGNTEAFF

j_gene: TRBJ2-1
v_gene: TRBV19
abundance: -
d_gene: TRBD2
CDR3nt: TGTGCCAGTAGTATGTCTAGCGGGAGAGTGTACAATGAGCAGTTCTTC
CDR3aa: CASSMSSGRVYNEQFF

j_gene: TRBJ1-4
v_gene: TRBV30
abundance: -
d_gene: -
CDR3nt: TGTGCCTGGAGTTCAGTGGCAGCAACTAATGAAAAACTGTTTTTT
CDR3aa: CAWSSVAATNEKLFF

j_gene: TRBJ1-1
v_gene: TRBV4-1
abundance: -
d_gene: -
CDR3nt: TGCGCCAGCAGCCGATTTGAAGGCGCAGGGACAATGATGAACACTGAAGCTTTCTTT
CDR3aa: CASSRFEGAGTMMNTEAFF

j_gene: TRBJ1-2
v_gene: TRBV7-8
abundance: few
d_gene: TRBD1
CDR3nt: TGTGCCAGCAGCTTAGCCCAGGGGGCTATTAGTGGCTACACCTTC
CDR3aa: CASSLAQGAISGYTF

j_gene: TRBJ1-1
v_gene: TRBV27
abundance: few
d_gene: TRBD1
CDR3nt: TGTGCCAGCAGGCCCGGGACAGGGACAGCTTTCTTT
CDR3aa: CASRPGTGTAFF

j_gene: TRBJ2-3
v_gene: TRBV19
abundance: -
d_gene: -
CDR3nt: TGTGCCAGTAGGGCGGGGCATAGCACAGATACGCAGTATTTT
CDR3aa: CASRAGHSTDTQYF

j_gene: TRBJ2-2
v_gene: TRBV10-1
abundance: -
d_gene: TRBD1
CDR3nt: TGCGCCAGCAGCGTGCGTGGGGGACAGCTGAACACCGGGGAGCTGTTTTTT
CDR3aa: CASSVRGGQLNTGELFF

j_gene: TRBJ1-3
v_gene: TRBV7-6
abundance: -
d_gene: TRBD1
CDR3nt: TGTGCCAGCAGCCCAAGGGCGAGGGGACAGGGGGCCTCTGGAAACACCATATATTTT
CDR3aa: CASSPRARGQGASGNTIYF

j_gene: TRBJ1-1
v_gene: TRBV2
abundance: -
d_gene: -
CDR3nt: TGTGCCAGCAGTGGTGGACAGCCTGGGGACACTGAAGCTTTCTTT
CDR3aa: CASSGGQPGDTEAFF

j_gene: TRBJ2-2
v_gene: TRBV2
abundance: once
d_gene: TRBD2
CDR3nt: TGTGCCAGCAGTGTATTAGCGGGAGCGAACACCGGGGAGCTGTTTTTT
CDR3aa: CASSVLAGANTGELFF

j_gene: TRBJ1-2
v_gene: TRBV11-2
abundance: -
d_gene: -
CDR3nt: TGTGCCAGCAGCTCGGGACACGACTATGGCTACACCTTC
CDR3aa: CASSSGHDYGYTF

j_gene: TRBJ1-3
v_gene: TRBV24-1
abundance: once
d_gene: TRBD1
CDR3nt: TGTGCCACCAGTGATCCGGGACAGGGTACAGGAAACACCATATATTTT
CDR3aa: CATSDPGQGTGNTIYF

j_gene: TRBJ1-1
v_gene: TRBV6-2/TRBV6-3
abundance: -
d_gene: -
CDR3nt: TGTGCCAGCAGTGATACGGGGAGGGGGACTGAAGCTTTCTTT
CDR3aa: CASSDTGRGTEAFF

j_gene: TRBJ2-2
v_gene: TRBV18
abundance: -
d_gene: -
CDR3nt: TGTGCCAGCTCACCAGCGACGGGGAGATACACCGGGGAGCTGTTTTTT
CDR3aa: CASSPATGRYTGELFF

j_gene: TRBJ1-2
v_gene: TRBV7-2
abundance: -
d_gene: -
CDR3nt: TGTGCCAGCAGCTTAGAGACAGGAAACTATGGCTACACCTTC
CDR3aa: CASSLETGNYGYTF

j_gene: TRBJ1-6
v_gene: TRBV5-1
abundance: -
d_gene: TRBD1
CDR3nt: TGCGCCAGCAGCCCCGGACAGGGTCGAAATTCACCCCTCCACTTT
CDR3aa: CASSPGQGRNSPLHF

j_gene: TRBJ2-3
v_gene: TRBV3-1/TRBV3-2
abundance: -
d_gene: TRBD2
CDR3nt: TGTGCCAGCAGCAATACCGGGACTAGCGGGAGCACAGATACGCAGTATTTT
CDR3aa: CASSNTGTSGSTDTQYF

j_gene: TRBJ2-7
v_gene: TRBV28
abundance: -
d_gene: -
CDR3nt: TGTGCCAGCAGTTTGCAGGCTCGACCCTACGAGCAGTACTTC
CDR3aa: CASSLQARPYEQYF

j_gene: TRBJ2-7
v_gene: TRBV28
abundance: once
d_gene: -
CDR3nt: TGTGCCAGCAGCCAGACCTACGAGCAGTACTTC
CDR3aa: CASSQTYEQYF

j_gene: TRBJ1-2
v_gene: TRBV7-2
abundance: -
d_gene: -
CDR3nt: TGTGCCAGCAGGGCGGCCAGGGGAGCTGGTGGCTACACCTTC
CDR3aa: CASRAARGAGGYTF

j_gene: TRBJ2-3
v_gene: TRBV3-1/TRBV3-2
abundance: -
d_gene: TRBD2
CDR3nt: TGTGCCAGCAGCCGGCTTCGCGGGAGTTTAACAGATACGCAGTATTTT
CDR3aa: CASSRLRGSLTDTQYF

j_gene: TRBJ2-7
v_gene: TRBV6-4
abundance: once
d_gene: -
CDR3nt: TGTGCCAGCAGTGACGGGGGACTCCTAAAGCAGTACTTC
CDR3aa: CASSDGGLLKQYF

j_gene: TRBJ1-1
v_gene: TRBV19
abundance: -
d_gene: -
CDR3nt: TGTGCCAGTAGCCGTCGGACAGTTAACACTGAAGCTTTCTTT
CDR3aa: CASSRRTVNTEAFF

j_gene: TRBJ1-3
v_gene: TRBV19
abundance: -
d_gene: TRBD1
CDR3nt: TGTGCCAGTAGTACCCAGGGGGCTGGAAACACCATATATTTT
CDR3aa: CASSTQGAGNTIYF

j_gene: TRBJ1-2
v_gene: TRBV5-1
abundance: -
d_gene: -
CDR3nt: TGCGCCAGCAGCTTGGATTGGGCCTTGGCCTATGGCTACACCTTC
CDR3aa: CASSLDWALAYGYTF

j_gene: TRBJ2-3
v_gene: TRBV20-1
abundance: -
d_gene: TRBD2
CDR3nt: TGCAGTGCTGCCCGAGCGGGAGACCCGTATTTT
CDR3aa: CSAARAGDPYF

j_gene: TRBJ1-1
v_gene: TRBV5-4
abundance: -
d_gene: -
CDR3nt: TGTGCCAGCAGCTTGGTTAGGGGCACTGAAGCTTTCTTT
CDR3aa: CASSLVRGTEAFF

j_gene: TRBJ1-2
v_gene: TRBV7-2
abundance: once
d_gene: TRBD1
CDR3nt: TGTGCCAGCAGCCTAACAGGGGGCGACTATGGCTACACCTTC
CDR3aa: CASSLTGGDYGYTF

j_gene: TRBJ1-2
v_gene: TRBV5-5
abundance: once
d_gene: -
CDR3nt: TGTGCCAGCAGCTTGGACCGGGCGGGTGGCTACACCTTC
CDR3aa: CASSLDRAGGYTF

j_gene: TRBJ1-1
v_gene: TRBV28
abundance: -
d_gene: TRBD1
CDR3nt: TGTGCCACGTACAGGGGATCCACTGAAGCTTTCTTT
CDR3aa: CATYRGSTEAFF

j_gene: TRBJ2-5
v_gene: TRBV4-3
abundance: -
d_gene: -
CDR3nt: TGCGCCAGCAGCCAAGGGCTAGGGGGGACCCAGTACTTC
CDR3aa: CASSQGLGGTQYF

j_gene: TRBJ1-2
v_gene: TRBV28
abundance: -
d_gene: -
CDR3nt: TGTGCCAGCAGTGGCGACGGCCTCGGGGGGGAAGGCTACACCTTC
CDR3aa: CASSGDGLGGEGYTF

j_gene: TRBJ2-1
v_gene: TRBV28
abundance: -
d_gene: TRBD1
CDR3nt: TGTGCCAGCAGAACCGGGACAGCATACCTATTTTCGTACAATGAGCAGTTCTTC
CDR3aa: CASRTGTAYLFSYNEQFF

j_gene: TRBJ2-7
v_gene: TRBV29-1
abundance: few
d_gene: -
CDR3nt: TGCAGCGCCTGGCGAGGGTCCTACGAGCAGTACTTC
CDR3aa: CSAWRGSYEQYF

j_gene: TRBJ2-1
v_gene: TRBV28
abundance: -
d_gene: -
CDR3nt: TGTGCCAGCAGTATTCGACGTACGCCCGGGGTGGATGAGCAGTTCTTC
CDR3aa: CASSIRRTPGVDEQFF

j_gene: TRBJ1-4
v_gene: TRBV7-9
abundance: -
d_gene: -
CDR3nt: TGTGCCAGCAGCTCACCGGGACTACGTAATGAAAAACTGTTTTTT
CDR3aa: CASSSPGLRNEKLFF

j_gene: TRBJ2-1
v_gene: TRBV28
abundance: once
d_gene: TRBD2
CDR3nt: TGTGCCAGCCCCCCAGGCGGGAGTCCCTACAATGAGCAGTTCTTC
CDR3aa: CASPPGGSPYNEQFF

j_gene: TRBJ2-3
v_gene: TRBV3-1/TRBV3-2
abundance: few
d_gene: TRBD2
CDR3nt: TGTGCCAGCAGCCTAGCGGGAGGGCCTGGGAACACAGATACGCAGTATTTT
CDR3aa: CASSLAGGPGNTDTQYF

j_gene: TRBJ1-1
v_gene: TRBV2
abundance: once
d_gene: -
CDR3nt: TGTGCCAGCAGTGAACGAGTAAGGGGCACTGAAGCTTTCTTT
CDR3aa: CASSERVRGTEAFF

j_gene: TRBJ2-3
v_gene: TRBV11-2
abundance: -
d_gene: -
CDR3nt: TGTGCCAGCAGCTCGTTAGACAGGCTAGATACGCAGTATTTT
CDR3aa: CASSSLDRLDTQYF

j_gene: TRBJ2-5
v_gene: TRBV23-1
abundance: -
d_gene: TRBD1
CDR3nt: TGCGCCAGCAGTCAACCTACCGGGACAGGGTTTTCGGAGACCCAGTACTTC
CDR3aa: CASSQPTGTGFSETQYF

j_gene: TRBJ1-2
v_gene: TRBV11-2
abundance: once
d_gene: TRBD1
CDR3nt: TGTGCCAGCAGTTCGACCGGGACAGGGTATGGCTACACCTTC
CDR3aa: CASSSTGTGYGYTF

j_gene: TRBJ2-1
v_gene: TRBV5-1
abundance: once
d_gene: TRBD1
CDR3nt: TGCGCCAGCAGCTTAGGCGGGACAGGCTACAATGAGCAGTTCTTC
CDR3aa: CASSLGGTGYNEQFF

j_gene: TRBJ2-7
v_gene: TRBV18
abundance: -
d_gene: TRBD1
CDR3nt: TGTGCCAGCTCCACCGGGACAGGGGTCTACGAGCAGTACTTC
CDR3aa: CASSTGTGVYEQYF

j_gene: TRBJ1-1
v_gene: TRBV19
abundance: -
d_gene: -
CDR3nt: TGTGCCAGCCCCAAGGGTCGGACAAAGGGGGACACTGAAGCTTTCTTT
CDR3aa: CASPKGRTKGDTEAFF